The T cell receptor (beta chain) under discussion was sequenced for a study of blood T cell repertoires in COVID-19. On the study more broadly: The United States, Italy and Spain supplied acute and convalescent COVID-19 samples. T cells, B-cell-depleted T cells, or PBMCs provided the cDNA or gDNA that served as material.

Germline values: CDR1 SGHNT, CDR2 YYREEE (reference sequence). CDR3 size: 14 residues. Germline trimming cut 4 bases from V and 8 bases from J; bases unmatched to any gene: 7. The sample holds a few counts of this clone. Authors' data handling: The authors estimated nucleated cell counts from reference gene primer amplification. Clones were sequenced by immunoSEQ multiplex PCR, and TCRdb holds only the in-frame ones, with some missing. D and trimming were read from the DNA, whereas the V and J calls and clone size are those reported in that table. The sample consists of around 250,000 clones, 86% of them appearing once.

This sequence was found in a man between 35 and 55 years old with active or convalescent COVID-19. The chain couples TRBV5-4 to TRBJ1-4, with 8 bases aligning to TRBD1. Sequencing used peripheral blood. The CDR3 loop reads CASSRQGWNEKLFF. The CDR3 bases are TGTGCCAGCAGCCGACAGGGGTGGAACGAAAAACTGTTTTTT.